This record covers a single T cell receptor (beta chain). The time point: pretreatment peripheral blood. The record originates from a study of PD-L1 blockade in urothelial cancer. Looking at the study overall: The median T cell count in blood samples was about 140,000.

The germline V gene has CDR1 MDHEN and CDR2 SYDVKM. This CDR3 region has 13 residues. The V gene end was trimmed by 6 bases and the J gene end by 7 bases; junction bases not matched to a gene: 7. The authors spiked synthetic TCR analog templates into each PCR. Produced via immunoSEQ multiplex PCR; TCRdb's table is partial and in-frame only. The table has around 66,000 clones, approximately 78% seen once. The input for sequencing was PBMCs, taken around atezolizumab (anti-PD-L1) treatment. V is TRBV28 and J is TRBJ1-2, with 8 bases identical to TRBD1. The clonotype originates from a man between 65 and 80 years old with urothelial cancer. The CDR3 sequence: CASSSGQGGGYTF. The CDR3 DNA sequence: TGTGCCAGCAGCTCCGGACAGGGTGGTGGCTACACCTTC.